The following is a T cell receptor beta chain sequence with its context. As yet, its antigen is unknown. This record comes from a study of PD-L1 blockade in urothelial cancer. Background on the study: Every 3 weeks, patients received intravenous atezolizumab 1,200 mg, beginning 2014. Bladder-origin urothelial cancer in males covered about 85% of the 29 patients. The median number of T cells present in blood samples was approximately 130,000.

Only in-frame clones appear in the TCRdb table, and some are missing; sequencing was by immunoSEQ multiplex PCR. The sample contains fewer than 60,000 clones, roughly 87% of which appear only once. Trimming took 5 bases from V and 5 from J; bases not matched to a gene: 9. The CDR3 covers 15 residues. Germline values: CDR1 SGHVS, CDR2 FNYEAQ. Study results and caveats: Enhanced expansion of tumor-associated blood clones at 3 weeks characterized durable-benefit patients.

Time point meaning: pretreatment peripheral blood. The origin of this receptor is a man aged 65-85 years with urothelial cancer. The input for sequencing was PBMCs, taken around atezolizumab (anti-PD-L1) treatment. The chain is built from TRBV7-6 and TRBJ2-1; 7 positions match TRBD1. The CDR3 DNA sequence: TGTGCCAGCAGCCCGGTCACAGGGGACGACAATGAGCAGTTCTTC. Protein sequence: CASSPVTGDDNEQFF.